Following are 30 T cell receptor beta chains from one sample sequenced in a study of blood T cells in healthy people across ages. PCR was performed a second time for roughly 7 to 12 cycles using a sample-barcoded 5' primer and a J-beta primer mix. TCRdb re-analysed the 5' RACE reads in MiXCR, keeping a single row per CDR3 protein. This sample has around 940,000 distinct CDR3 sequences, with just over 50% found just once. The sequencing sample was made of blood. The receptors shown here come from a woman aged 60-75 years in good health.

V gene TRBV27 combines with J gene TRBJ2-7; 8 bases are shared with TRBD2. In germline, CDR1 is MNHEY, CDR2 SMNVEV (reference sequence). There are 15 residues in the CDR3. V gave up 2 bases and J gave up 3 bases; unmatched junction bases: 6. DNA of the CDR3: TGTGCCAGCAGTTTAGGGGCTAGCGGGTTCTACGAGCAGTACTTC. It yields the protein CASSLGASGFYEQYF.

The chain links TRBV10-3 to TRBJ2-1; 12 bases match TRBD2. Trimming took 10 bases from V and 4 from J; bases not matched to a gene: 8. Germline CDR1 reads ENHRY; CDR2 reads SYGVKD. This CDR3 region has 15 residues. CDR3 sequence reads: CATGGLAGLYNEQFF. CDR3 DNA: TGTGCCACTGGCGGACTAGCGGGGCTTTACAATGAGCAGTTCTTC.

This chain uses TRBV28 with TRBJ2-1; D unresolved. The end of the DNA aligns better with TRBJ2-7, so the J call may be wrong. The CDR3 totals 16 residues. Germline-derived CDR1 and CDR2 are MDHEN and SYDVKM. CDR3 nucleotide sequence: TGTGCCAGCAGACCCGGACCTCAAAGCTCCTACAATGAGCAGTACTTC. Protein product: CASRPGPQSSYNEQYF.

The genes are TRBV9 and TRBJ2-7; maybe TRBD2 (5 bases). Germline V gives CDR1 SGDLS, CDR2 YYNGEE. Trimming took off 3 bases at V and 4 bases at J, with 23 bases between the two ends. The length of the CDR3 is 17 residues. CDR3 amino acids: CASSGPGEPAPLYEQYF. The CDR3 nucleotides read TGTGCCAGCAGCGGCCCTGGGGAGCCAGCCCCTCTTTACGAGCAGTACTTC. Combining the CDR3 with reference TRBV9 and TRBJ2-7 gives the whole variable domain DSGVTQTPKHLITATGQRVTLRCSPRSGDLSVYWYQQSLDQGLQFLIQYYNGEERAKGNILERFSAQQFPDLHSELNLSSLELGDSALYFCASSGPGEPAPLYEQYFGPGTRLTVT.

The table lists this clonotype with a few counts. The rearrangement links TRBV30 to TRBJ1-2; D possibly corresponds to TRBD1 (6 bases). This CDR3 is 13 amino acids long. V was pared by 4 bases and J by 8 bases, with 17 bases between. CDR1 is GTSNPN, CDR2 SVGIG, per germline (reference sequence). CDR3 protein: CAWTDSPFRGYTF. The CDR3 nucleotides read TGTGCCTGGACGGACAGCCCATTTCGGGGCTACACCTTC.

The CDR3 sequence: CASSSPQGAEETQYF. The CDR3 DNA reads TGCGCCAGCAGCTCCCCCCAGGGGGCAGAGGAGACCCAGTACTTC. The chain is built from TRBV5-1 and TRBJ2-5; TRBD1 agrees at 8 bases. Germline trimming cut 3 bases from V and 5 bases from J; bases unmatched to any gene: 9. This CDR3 spans 15 amino acids. Germline V gene lookup returns CDR1 SGHRS and CDR2 YFSETQ.

This clonotype was counted only a few times. V is TRBV7-9 and J is TRBJ1-1; TRBD1 might be the D (5 bases). Germline CDR1 SEHNR, CDR2 FQNEAQ (reference sequence). The V and J ends lost 5 bases and 7 bases respectively, with 17 bases between them. The CDR3 spans 14 residues. The CDR3 loop reads CASSPGDRPGEAFF. The CDR3 region has the DNA TGTGCCAGCAGCCCCGGGGACCGGCCGGGTGAAGCTTTCTTT.

The CDR3, as DNA: TGTGCCAGCAGTTCCCTCAGTGCAAATGAGCAGTTCTTC. Translation: CASSSLSANEQFF. The J gene is TRBJ2-1, the V gene TRBV6-6, with D hard to call. The germline CDR1 and CDR2 sequences are MNHNY and SVGAGI (reference sequence). V lost 4 bases and J 7 bases, leaving 11 bases between the germline ends. This CDR3 region has 13 residues.

The chain uses TRBV28 and TRBJ2-7, with D perhaps matching TRBD1 (5 bases). V was trimmed by 2 bases and J by 4 bases, leaving 15 bases between them. Germline-derived CDR1 and CDR2 are MDHEN and SYDVKM. The CDR3 contains 15 residues. The chain's CDR3 is CASSLRSAGSYEQYF. Written as DNA, the CDR3 is TGTGCCAGCAGTTTAAGGAGTGCAGGGTCGTACGAGCAGTACTTC.

This clonotype has just a few counts. The chain combines TRBV5-1 with TRBJ2-2, with 8 bases identical to TRBD1. The CDR3 is 16 amino acids. In germline, CDR1 is SGHRS, CDR2 YFSETQ. The V gene end was trimmed by 2 bases and the J gene end by 1 base; junction bases not matched to a gene: 4. DNA for the CDR3: TGCGCCAGCAGCTTAAGCGGACAGGGGAACACCGGGGAGCTGTTTTTT. This sequence encodes CASSLSGQGNTGELFF. Complete variable domain (other parts from reference TRBV5-1 and TRBJ2-2): KAGVTQTPRYLIKTRGQQVTLSCSPISGHRSVSWYQQTPGQGLQFLFEYFSETQRNKGNFPGRFSGRQFSNSRSEMNVSTLELGDSALYLCASSLSGQGNTGELFFGEGSRLTVL.

V and J are TRBV20-1 and TRBJ1-5, with 12 bases matching TRBD1. The CDR3 loop spans 16 amino acids. Trimming cost V 6 bases and J 1 base; bases outside gene matches: 7. Germline V gene sequence: CDR1 DFQATT, CDR2 SNEGSKA (reference sequence). For the CDR3, the DNA is TGCAGTGCCCCCGGGACAGGGGGCCAGAGCAATCAGCCCCAGCATTTT. The encoded protein is CSAPGTGGQSNQPQHF.

About this clonotype itself: The conserved final phenylalanine or tryptophan is absent from the CDR3, which likely points to a read error. Because the CDR3's place on the DNA is in doubt, the DNA is left out and the CDR3 is given as listed by TCRdb. The J gene is TRBJ2-5, the V gene TRBV12-3 or TRBV12-4; the table gives TRBD1 as D, unverified against the DNA. The length of the CDR3 is 14 amino acids, counting both ends. CDR3 amino acids: CAIVDRVWGYTFGS.

In this sample, this clonotype turned up a few times. The V gene is TRBV6-5, the J gene TRBJ2-4; possibly TRBD1 or TRBD2 for D (5 bases each). This CDR3 region has 11 residues. From germline, CDR1 is MNHEY and CDR2 SVGAGI. V lost 0 bases to trimming and J lost 15 bases, with 9 bases between them. This CDR3 reads CASSYSGDRYF. In DNA form, the CDR3 reads TGTGCCAGCAGTTACTCGGGGGATCGGTACTTC.

The V call is TRBV5-6, the J call TRBJ1-6; 7 bases fit TRBD1. The CDR3 is made up of 16 amino acids. From germline, CDR1 is SGHDT and CDR2 YYEEEE. V lost 4 bases to trimming and J lost 10 bases; unmatched junction nucleotides: 14. The CDR3 DNA reads TGTGCCAGCAGCCCGAGAGGCGACAGGGTTTTCTCACCCCTCCACTTT. Its translation is CASSPRGDRVFSPLHF.

J is TRBJ1-2 and V is TRBV20-1, with 9 nucleotides matching TRBD1. The CDR3 consists of 13 residues. Trimming removed 5 bases from V and 6 bases from J; junction bases left unmatched: 7. CDR1 is DFQATT and CDR2 is SNEGSKA in the germline V gene (reference sequence). For the CDR3, the DNA is TGCAGTGCTCCGGACAGGGGTATGGATGGCTACACCTTC. It codes for CSAPDRGMDGYTF.

The chain has TRBV9 and TRBJ2-7; 9 nucleotides line up with TRBD2. The V gene end was trimmed by 1 base and the J gene end by 2 bases; junction bases not matched to a gene: 7. Germline CDR1 is SGDLS and CDR2 is YYNGEE. The CDR3 covers 16 residues. Here the CDR3 DNA reads TGTGCCAGCAGCGTATCCCCCGCGGGAGGGCCCTACGAGCAGTACTTC. Residues: CASSVSPAGGPYEQYF.

The J gene is TRBJ2-4, the V gene TRBV7-6, with D possibly TRBD2 on 7 matching bases. V lost 3 bases and J 13 bases, leaving 28 bases between the germline ends. This CDR3 contains 17 residues. Germline loops: CDR1 SGHVS, CDR2 FNYEAQ. The CDR3 region is CASSFGSAGDGGNEQYF. Written as DNA, the CDR3 is TGTGCCAGCAGCTTTGGGTCTGCGGGAGATGGGGGCAATGAGCAGTACTTC.

In this sample, this clonotype turned up a few times. CDR3 amino acids: CSVIGLFRSSYEQYF. CDR3 coding DNA: TGCAGCGTCATCGGACTTTTTCGGAGCTCCTACGAGCAGTACTTC. This chain connects TRBV29-1 to TRBJ2-7; D is possibly TRBD2 (5 bases). V was trimmed by 6 bases and J by 0 bases, leaving 18 bases between them. Germline V gene data show CDR1 as SQVTM and CDR2 as ANQGSEA. This CDR3 contains 15 residues.

In this sample, this clonotype turned up a few times. This chain uses TRBV7-9 with TRBJ2-7, with 10 bases lining up with TRBD2. CDR3 size: 15 residues. Unmatched junction bases numbered 6, after V lost 1 base and J lost 6 bases. Germline V lookup: CDR1 SEHNR, CDR2 FQNEAQ (reference sequence). The DNA for the CDR3 is TGTGCCAGCAGCTTAGGGCTAGCGGGAGTTAGCGAGCAGTACTTC. Translating it yields CASSLGLAGVSEQYF.

The chain employs TRBV29-1 and TRBJ2-2, with D uncertain. Trimming stripped 7 bases from V and 0 bases from J, with 9 bases between. The CDR3 spans 13 residues. The germline V gene encodes CDR1 SQVTM and CDR2 ANQGSEA. The CDR3, as DNA: TGCAGCGCGCCTCTAGCGAACACCGGGGAGCTGTTTTTT. This codes for CSAPLANTGELFF.

The rearrangement joins TRBV6-5 to TRBJ2-2; D might be TRBD1 (6 bases). Deletions cut 4 bases from V and 6 bases from J, with 18 bases between. The CDR3 loop spans 16 amino acids. Germline CDR1 reads MNHEY; CDR2 reads SVGAGI. CDR3 sequence reads: CASSSPQGSFAGELFF. The CDR3 bases are TGTGCCAGCAGTTCCCCACAGGGCTCGTTCGCCGGGGAGCTGTTTTTT.

This chain joins TRBV7-8 and TRBJ2-1, with a weak D call TRBD2 (5 bases). From germline, CDR1 is SGHVS and CDR2 FQNEAQ. This CDR3 has 17 residues. The V gene lost 2 bases and the J gene lost 0 bases, with 14 bases spanning the gap. CDR3 loop: CASSLRQLAFSYNEQFF. CDR3 sequence (DNA): TGTGCCAGCAGCTTACGCCAGCTAGCCTTCTCCTACAATGAGCAGTTCTTC.

This clonotype has only a few counts. The chain uses TRBV12-3 or TRBV12-4 and TRBJ2-4; 8 bases align to TRBD2. This CDR3 comprises 17 residues. J gave up 7 bases and V 3 bases, and 14 bases lay outside the gene matches. The CDR3 protein is CASSLGRVVAGMNIQYF. The CDR3 DNA is TGTGCCAGCAGTTTGGGACGAGTGGTAGCGGGAATGAACATTCAGTACTTC.

The rearrangement uses TRBV28 and TRBJ2-3; 9 bases line up with TRBD2. Germline values: CDR1 MDHEN, CDR2 SYDVKM. Trimming took 5 bases from V and 4 from J; bases not matched to a gene: 13. CDR3 length equals 17 residues. CDR3 DNA: TGTGCCAGCAGTCAGTACGGGGGCGGGAGGGTGGCAGATACGCAGTATTTT. Protein sequence: CASSQYGGGRVADTQYF.

This clonotype was recorded a few times. The gene calls are TRBV28 and TRBJ2-7; D remains ambiguous. The CDR3 runs to 12 residues. With 2 bases removed from V and 7 bases from J, the gap between germline ends came to 9 bases. From germline, CDR1 is MDHEN and CDR2 SYDVKM. CDR3 sequence: CASSLVSREQYF. The DNA of the CDR3 is TGTGCCAGCAGTTTAGTCTCCCGGGAGCAGTACTTC. The variable domain in full, completed from reference TRBV28 and TRBJ2-7, reads DVKVTQSSRYLVKRTGEKVFLECVQDMDHENMFWYRQDPGLGLRLIYFSYDVKMKEKGDIPEGYSVSREKKERFSLILESASTNQTSMYLCASSLVSREQYFGPGTRLTVT.

The DNA of the CDR3 is TGTGCCAGCAGCCTCCGGGACAGGGGTCATGGCTACACCTTC. This translates into CASSLRDRGHGYTF. This rearrangement joins TRBV13 to TRBJ1-2; 10 nucleotides line up with TRBD1. The V gene's germline CDR1 is PRHDT and CDR2 FYEKMQ (reference sequence). This CDR3 comprises 14 residues. V trimming: 5 bases; J trimming: 6 bases; junction bases outside the gene matches: 6.

This clonotype showed up just a few times. The V call is TRBV4-2, the J call TRBJ1-2; D is unresolved. V was trimmed by 0 bases and J by 1 base, leaving 12 bases between them. CDR1 and CDR2 (germline): LGHNA, YNFKEQ. This CDR3 comprises 16 residues. Here the CDR3 reads CASSQEVAVLNYGYTF. CDR3 nucleotides: TGTGCCAGCAGCCAAGAGGTTGCAGTTCTTAACTATGGCTACACCTTC.

The chain couples TRBV29-1 to TRBJ2-4; TRBD1 matches 10 bases. The J call may be faulty, since TRBJ2-7 better matches the DNA end. CDR1 is SQVTM and CDR2 is ANQGSEA in the germline V gene. The CDR3 is 14 residues long. The CDR3 loop is CSVGSGTGDYEQYF. The CDR3 coding sequence is TGCAGCGTTGGATCCGGGACAGGGGATTACGAGCAGTACTTC.

The J gene is TRBJ2-5, the V gene TRBV20-1; D unclear. The germline V gene encodes CDR1 DFQATT and CDR2 SNEGSKA (reference sequence). The CDR3 is made up of 11 amino acids. Trimming removed 7 bases at V and 2 bases at J, with 8 bases between. The CDR3 loop reads CSVRQQETQYF. Here the CDR3 DNA reads TGCAGTGTTCGGCAACAAGAGACCCAGTACTTC.

This clonotype was seen only a few times. The chain combines TRBV5-1 with TRBJ2-7, with 9 nucleotides matching TRBD2. V lost 0 bases, J lost 1 base, and 2 bases stayed unmatched. The CDR3 loop spans 15 amino acids. CDR1 and CDR2 (germline): SGHRS, YFSETQ. CDR3 coding DNA: TGCGCCAGCAGCTTGGTTCTAGCGGGATCCTACGAGCAGTACTTC. It is translated as CASSLVLAGSYEQYF.